This TCR beta chain was sequenced for a study of response to subunit inactivated influenza vaccine. Study-level points and caveats: Few additional T cells are recruited per seasonal influenza vaccination, authors suggested.

The CDR3 loop spans 15 amino acids. Germline CDR1 reads DFQATT; CDR2 reads SNEGSKA (reference sequence). Unmatched junction bases numbered 8, after V lost 0 bases and J lost 4 bases. Regarding this clonotype: Its target is unknown.

TCRdb reprocessed the RT-PCR reads with MiXCR, giving one entry per CDR3 protein. The data contain 500,000 to 650,000 distinct CDR3 sequences, 7.6% of them seen just once; the ten biggest clones take up over 10%. Sample: PBMCs from blood, taken 23 months after vaccination. The sequence was collected from a man between 50 and 70 years old who received an inactivated influenza vaccine. The genes are TRBV20-1 and TRBJ2-7; the match to TRBD1 covers 8 bases. The CDR3 reads CSARDFSGGMYEQYF. CDR3 nucleotides: TGCAGTGCTAGAGATTTCTCAGGGGGCATGTACGAGCAGTACTTC.